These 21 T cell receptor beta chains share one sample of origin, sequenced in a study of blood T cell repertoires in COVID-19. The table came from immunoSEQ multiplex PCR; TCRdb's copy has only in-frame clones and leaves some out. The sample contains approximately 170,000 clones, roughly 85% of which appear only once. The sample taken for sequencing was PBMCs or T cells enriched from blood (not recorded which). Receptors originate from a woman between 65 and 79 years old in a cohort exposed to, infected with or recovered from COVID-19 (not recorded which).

The CDR3 DNA reads TGTGCCAGCAGCTTGGCCCCCAGCTCCTATAATTCACCCCTCCACTTT. Amino acid sequence: CASSLAPSSYNSPLHF. V and J are TRBV5-8 and TRBJ1-6; D remains unclear. The CDR3 is 16 residues long. Deletions cut 0 bases from V and 0 bases from J, with 7 bases between. Per germline, CDR1 SGHTS and CDR2 YDEGEE.

DNA of the CDR3: TGTGCCAGCACCGTGAGCGGTTCCTACAATGAGCAGTTCTTC. Translation gives CASTVSGSYNEQFF. V gene TRBV9 combines with J gene TRBJ2-1, with a possible D match to TRBD2 (5 bases). Germline CDR1 reads SGDLS; CDR2 reads YYNGEE. This CDR3 region has 14 residues. Trimming shortened V by 6 bases and J by 1 base, and 11 bases separated the two germline ends.

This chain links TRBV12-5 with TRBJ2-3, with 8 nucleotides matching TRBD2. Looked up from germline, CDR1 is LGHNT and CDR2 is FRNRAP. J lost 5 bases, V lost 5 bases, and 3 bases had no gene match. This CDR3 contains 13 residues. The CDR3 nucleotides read TGTGCTAGTGGTCTCGCGGGAGGAGATACGCAGTATTTT. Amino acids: CASGLAGGDTQYF.

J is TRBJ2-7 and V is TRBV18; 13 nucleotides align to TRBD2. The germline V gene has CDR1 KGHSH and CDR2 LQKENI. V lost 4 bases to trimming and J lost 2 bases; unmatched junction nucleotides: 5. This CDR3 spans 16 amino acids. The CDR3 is CASSLPGLAGAYEQYF. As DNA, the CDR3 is TGTGCCAGCTCACTCCCAGGACTAGCGGGGGCCTACGAGCAGTACTTC.

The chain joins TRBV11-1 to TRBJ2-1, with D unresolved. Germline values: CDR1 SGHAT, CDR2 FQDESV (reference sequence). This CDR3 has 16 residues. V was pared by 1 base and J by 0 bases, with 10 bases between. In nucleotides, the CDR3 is TGTGCCAGCAGCTTAGGCCCTCCTAGCTCCTACAATGAGCAGTTCTTC. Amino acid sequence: CASSLGPPSSYNEQFF.

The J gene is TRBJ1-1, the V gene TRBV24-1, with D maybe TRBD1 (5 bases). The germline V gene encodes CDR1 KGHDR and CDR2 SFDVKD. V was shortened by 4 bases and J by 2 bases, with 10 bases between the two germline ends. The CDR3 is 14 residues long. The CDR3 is CATSDHRRNTEAFF. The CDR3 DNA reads TGTGCCACCAGTGACCACAGGAGAAACACTGAAGCTTTCTTT.

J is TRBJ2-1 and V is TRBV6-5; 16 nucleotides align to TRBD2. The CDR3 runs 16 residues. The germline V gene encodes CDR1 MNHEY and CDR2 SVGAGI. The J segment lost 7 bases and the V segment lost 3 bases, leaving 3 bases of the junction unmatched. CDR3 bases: TGTGCCAGCAGTTATAGGGGACTAGCGGGAGGGAATGAGCAGTTCTTC. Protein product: CASSYRGLAGGNEQFF.

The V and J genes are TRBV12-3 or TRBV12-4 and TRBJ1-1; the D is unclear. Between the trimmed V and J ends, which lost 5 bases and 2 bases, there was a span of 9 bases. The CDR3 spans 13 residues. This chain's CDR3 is CASSTGRNTEAFF. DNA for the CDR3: TGTGCCAGCAGTACCGGTCGTAACACTGAAGCTTTCTTT.

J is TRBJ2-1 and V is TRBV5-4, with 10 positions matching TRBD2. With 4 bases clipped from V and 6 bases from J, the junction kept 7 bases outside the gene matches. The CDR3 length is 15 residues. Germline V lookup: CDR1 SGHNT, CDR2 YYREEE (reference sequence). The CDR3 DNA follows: TGTGCCAGCAGCCCTAGCGGGAGTTTCGGCAATGAGCAGTTCTTC. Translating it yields CASSPSGSFGNEQFF.

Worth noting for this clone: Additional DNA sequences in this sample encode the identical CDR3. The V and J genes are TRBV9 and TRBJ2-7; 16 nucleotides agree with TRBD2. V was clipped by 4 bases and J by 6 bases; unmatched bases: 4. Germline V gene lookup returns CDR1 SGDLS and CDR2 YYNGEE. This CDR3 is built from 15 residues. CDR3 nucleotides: TGTGCCAGCAGCCCCGGGACTAGCGGGAGGGGCGAGCAGTACTTC. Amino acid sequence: CASSPGTSGRGEQYF.

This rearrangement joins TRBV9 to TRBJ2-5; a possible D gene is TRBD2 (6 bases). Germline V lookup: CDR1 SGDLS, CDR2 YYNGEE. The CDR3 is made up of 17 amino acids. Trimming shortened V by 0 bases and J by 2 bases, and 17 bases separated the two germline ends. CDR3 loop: CASSVGGGGKFQETQYF. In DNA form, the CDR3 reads TGTGCCAGCAGCGTAGGAGGTGGCGGGAAATTTCAAGAGACCCAGTACTTC.

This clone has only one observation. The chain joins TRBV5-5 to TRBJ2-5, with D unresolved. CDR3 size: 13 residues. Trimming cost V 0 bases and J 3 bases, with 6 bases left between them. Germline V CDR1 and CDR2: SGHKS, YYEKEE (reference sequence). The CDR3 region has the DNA TGTGCCAGCAGCTTGGCCTCCGAAGAGACCCAGTACTTC. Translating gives CASSLASEETQYF.

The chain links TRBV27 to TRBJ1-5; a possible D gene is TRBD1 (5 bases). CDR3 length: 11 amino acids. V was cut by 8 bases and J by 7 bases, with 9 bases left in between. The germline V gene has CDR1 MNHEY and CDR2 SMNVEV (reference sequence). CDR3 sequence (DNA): TGTGCCAGCGGGGGGGAACAGCCCCAGCATTTT. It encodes CASGGEQPQHF.

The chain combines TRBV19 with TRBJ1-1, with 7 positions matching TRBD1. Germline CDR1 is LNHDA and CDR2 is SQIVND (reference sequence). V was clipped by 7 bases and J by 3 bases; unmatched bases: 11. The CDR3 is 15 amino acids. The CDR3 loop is CASTPADRSHTEAFF. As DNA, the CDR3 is TGTGCCAGTACCCCAGCGGACAGGTCGCACACTGAAGCTTTCTTT. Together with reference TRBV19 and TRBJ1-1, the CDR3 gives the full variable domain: DGGITQSPKYLFRKEGQNVTLSCEQNLNHDAMYWYRQDPGQGLRLIYYSQIVNDFQKGDIAEGYSVSREKKESFPLTVTSAQKNPTAFYLCASTPADRSHTEAFFGQGTRLTVV.

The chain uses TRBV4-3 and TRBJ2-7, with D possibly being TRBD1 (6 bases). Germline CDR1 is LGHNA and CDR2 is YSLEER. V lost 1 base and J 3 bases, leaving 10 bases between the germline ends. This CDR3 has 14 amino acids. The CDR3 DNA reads TGCGCCAGCAGCCAAGGTCGGGACAACTACGAGCAGTACTTC. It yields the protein CASSQGRDNYEQYF.

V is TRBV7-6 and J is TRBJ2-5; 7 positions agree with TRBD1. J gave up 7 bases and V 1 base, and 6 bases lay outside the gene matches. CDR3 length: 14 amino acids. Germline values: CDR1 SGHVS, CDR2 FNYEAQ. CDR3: CASSLEQGWGTQYF. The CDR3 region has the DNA TGTGCCAGCAGCTTAGAACAGGGGTGGGGGACCCAGTACTTC. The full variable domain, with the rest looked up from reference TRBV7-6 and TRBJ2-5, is GAGVSQSPRYKVTKRGQDVALRCDPISGHVSLYWYRQALGQGPEFLTYFNYEAQQDKSGLPNDRFSAERPEGSISTLTIQRTEQRDSAMYRCASSLEQGWGTQYFGPGTRLLVL.

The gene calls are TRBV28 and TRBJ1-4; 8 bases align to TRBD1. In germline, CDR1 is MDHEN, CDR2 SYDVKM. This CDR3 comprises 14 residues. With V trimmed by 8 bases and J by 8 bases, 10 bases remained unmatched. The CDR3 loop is CASVGGQAGEKLFF. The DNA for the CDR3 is TGTGCCAGCGTTGGGGGACAGGCCGGGGAAAAACTGTTTTTT.

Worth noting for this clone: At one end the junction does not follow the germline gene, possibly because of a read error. CDR3 sequence: CASSLGTEGGNF. CDR3 in DNA: TGTGCCAGCAGCTTGGGAACTGAGGGTGGGAACTTC. The V and J genes are TRBV5-6 and TRBJ2-7; a possible D gene is TRBD2 (5 bases). The CDR3 extends over 12 amino acids. Germline CDR1 reads SGHDT; CDR2 reads YYEEEE.

The CDR3 nucleotides read TGTGCCATCCCAGCCGTGGGGAGTTCCCTCACAGATACGCAGTATTTT. It is translated as CAIPAVGSSLTDTQYF. The V gene is TRBV5-4, the J gene TRBJ2-3; TRBD2 is a possible D gene (5 bases). The V gene lost 9 bases and the J gene lost 2 bases, with 22 bases spanning the gap. From germline, CDR1 is SGHNT and CDR2 YYREEE (reference sequence). The CDR3 is 16 amino acids. Full variable domain (rest looked up from reference TRBV5-4 and TRBJ2-3): ETGVTQSPTHLIKTRGQQVTLRCSSQSGHNTVSWYQQALGQGPQFIFQYYREEENGRGNFPPRFSGLQFPNYSSELNVNALELDDSALYLCAIPAVGSSLTDTQYFGPGTRLTVL.

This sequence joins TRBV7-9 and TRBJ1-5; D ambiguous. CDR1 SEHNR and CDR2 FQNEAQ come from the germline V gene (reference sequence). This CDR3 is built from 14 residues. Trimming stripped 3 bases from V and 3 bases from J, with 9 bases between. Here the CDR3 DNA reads TGTGCCAGCAGCTTCTCAAACTCCAATCAGCCCCAGCATTTT. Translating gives CASSFSNSNQPQHF.

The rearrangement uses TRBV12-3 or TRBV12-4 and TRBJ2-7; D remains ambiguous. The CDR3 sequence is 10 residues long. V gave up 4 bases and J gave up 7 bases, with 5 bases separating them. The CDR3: CASSSEEQYF. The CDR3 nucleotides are TGTGCCAGCAGTTCGGAGGAGCAGTACTTC.